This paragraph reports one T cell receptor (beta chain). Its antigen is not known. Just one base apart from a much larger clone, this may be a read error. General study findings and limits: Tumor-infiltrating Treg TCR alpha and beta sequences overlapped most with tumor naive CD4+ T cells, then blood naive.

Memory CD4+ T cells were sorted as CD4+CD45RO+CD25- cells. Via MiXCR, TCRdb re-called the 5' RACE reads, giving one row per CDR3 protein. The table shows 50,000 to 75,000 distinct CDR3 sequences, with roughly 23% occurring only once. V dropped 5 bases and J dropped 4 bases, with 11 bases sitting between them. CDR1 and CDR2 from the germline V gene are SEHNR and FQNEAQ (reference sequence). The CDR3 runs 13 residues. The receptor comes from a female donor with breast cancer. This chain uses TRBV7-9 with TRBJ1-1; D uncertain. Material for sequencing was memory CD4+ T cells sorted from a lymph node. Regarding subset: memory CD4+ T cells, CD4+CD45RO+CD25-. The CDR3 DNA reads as TGTGCCAGCAGCCCTGATTGGGGCACTGAAGCTTTCTTT. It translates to CASSPDWGTEAFF.